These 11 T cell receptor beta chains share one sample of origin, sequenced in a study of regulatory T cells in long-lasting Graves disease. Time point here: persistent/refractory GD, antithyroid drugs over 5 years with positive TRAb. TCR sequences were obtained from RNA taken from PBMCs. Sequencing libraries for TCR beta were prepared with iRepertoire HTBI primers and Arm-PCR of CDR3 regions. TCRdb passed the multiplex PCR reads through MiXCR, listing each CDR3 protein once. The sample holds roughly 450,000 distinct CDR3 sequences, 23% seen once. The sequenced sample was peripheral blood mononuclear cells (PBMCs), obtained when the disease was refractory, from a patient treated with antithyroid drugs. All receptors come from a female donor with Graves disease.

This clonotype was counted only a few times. CDR3 sequence: CASSFGAGNTEAFF. In DNA, the CDR3 is TGTGCCAGCAGCTTTGGGGCAGGGAACACTGAAGCTTTCTTT. This rearrangement joins TRBV7-9 to TRBJ1-1; D is perhaps TRBD1 (5 bases). The CDR3 sequence is 14 residues long. Trimming pared 3 bases from V and 1 base from J, leaving 9 bases between. Germline-derived CDR1 and CDR2 are SEHNR and FQNEAQ (reference sequence).

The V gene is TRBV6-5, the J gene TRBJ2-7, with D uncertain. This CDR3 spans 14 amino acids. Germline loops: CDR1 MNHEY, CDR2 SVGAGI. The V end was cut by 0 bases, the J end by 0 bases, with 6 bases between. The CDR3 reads CASSYSRDSYEQYF. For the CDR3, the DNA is TGTGCCAGCAGTTACTCGCGAGACTCCTACGAGCAGTACTTC.

CDR3 coding DNA: TGTGCCAGCAGCTTATTTGAGGGTCAGCCCCAGCATTTT. Amino acid sequence: CASSLFEGQPQHF. The V call is TRBV7-3, the J call TRBJ1-5; D is undetermined. This CDR3 has 13 amino acids. Trimming took 2 bases from V and 6 from J, leaving 8 bases between them. Germline-derived CDR1 and CDR2 are SGHTA and FQGTGA.

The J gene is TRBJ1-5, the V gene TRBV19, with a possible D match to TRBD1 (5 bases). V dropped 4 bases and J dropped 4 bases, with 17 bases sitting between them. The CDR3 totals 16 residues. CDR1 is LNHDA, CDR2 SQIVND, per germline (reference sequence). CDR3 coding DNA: TGTGCCAGTAGTACGTCAATGGGGCAGCCGAATCAGCCCCAGCATTTT. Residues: CASSTSMGQPNQPQHF.

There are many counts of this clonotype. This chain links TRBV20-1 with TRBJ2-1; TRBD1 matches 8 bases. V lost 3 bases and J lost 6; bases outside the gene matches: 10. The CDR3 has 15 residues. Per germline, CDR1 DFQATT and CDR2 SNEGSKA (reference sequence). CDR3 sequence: CSARGTGYRRNEQFF. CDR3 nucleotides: TGCAGTGCTAGGGGGACAGGCTACAGGCGCAATGAGCAGTTCTTC.

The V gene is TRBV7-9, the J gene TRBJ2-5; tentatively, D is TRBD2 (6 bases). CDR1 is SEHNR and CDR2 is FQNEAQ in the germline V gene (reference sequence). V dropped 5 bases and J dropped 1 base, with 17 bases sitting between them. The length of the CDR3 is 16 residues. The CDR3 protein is CASSTTGRGSQETQYF. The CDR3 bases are TGTGCCAGCAGCACCACGGGACGGGGGAGCCAAGAGACCCAGTACTTC.

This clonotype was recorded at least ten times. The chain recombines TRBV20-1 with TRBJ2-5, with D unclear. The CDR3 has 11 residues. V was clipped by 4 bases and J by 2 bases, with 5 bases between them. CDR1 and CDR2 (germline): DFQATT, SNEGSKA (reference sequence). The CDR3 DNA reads TGCAGTGCTACCCCGCAAGAGACCCAGTACTTC. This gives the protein CSATPQETQYF.

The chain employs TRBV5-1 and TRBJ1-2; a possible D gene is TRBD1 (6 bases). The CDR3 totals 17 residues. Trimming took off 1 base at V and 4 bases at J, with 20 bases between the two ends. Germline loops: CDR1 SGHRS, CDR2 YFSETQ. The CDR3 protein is CASSLSLPQGKFYGYTF. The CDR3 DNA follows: TGCGCCAGCAGCTTGAGTTTACCGCAGGGGAAATTCTATGGCTACACCTTC. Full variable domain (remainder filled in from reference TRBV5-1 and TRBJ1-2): KAGVTQTPRYLIKTRGQQVTLSCSPISGHRSVSWYQQTPGQGLQFLFEYFSETQRNKGNFPGRFSGRQFSNSRSEMNVSTLELGDSALYLCASSLSLPQGKFYGYTFGSGTRLTVV.

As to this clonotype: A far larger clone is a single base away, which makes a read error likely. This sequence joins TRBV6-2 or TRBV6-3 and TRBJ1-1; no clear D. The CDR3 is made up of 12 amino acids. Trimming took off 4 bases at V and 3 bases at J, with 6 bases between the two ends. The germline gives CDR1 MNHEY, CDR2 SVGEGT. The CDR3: CASSSRDTEAFF. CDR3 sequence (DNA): TGTGCCAGCAGTTCACGGGACACTGAAGCTTTCTTT.

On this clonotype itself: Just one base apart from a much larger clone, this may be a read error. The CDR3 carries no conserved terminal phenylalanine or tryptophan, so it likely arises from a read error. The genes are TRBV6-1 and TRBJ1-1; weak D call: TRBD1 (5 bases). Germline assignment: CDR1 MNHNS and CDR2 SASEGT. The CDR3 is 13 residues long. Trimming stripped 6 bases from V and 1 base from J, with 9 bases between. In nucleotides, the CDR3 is TGTGCCAGCAGCAGGGTGAGGAACACTGAAGCTTTCCTT. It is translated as CASSRVRNTEAFL.

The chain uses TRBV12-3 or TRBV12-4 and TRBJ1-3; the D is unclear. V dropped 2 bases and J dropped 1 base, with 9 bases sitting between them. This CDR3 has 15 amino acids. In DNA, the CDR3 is TGTGCCAGCAGTTTATCGGAGTATTCTGGAAACACCATATATTTT. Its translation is CASSLSEYSGNTIYF.